Listed below are T cell receptor beta chains from one sample, sequenced in a study of blood T cell repertoires in COVID-19. The protocol was immunoSEQ multiplex PCR, while the TCRdb copy is restricted to in-frame clones and leaves out a portion. The profile covers about 250,000 clones, with 85% appearing a single time and 5.5% to 7.5% taken by the ten largest. The sequenced sample consisted of peripheral blood. Every receptor here comes from a woman in her sixties with active or convalescent COVID-19. CDR3s include the opening cysteine and the closing phenylalanine or tryptophan. The order of the fields is J gene, V gene, D gene, clone size, CDR3 protein, CDR3 DNA. D genes are given only for firm matches. Size tells how often a clone was seen (once, few, many) or the class of an expanded clone, and some rows leave it out.

J gene: TRBJ2-5
V gene: TRBV7-7
D gene: TRBD1
clone size: .
CDR3 protein: CASSVDRAETQYF
CDR3 DNA: TGTGCTAGCAGCGTGGACAGGGCAGAGACCCAGTACTTC

J gene: TRBJ1-2
V gene: TRBV5-6
D gene: TRBD1
clone size: .
CDR3 protein: CASSAPRGRRYGYTF
CDR3 DNA: TGTGCCAGCAGCGCCCCCAGGGGGCGCCGGTATGGCTACACCTTC

J gene: TRBJ2-2
V gene: TRBV5-4
D gene: .
clone size: .
CDR3 protein: CASSLELNTGELFF
CDR3 DNA: TGTGCCAGCAGCTTGGAACTGAACACCGGGGAGCTGTTTTTT

J gene: TRBJ2-7
V gene: TRBV12-3/TRBV12-4
D gene: TRBD1
clone size: .
CDR3 protein: CASSWDSSYEQYF
CDR3 DNA: TGTGCCAGCAGTTGGGACAGTAGCTACGAGCAGTACTTC

J gene: TRBJ2-5
V gene: TRBV9
D gene: TRBD1
clone size: .
CDR3 protein: CASSVQGEETQYF
CDR3 DNA: TGTGCCAGCAGCGTACAGGGGGAAGAGACCCAGTACTTC

J gene: TRBJ2-7
V gene: TRBV5-1
D gene: TRBD2
clone size: .
CDR3 protein: CASSPIGGSYEQYF
CDR3 DNA: TGCGCCAGCAGCCCCATCGGGGGGTCCTACGAGCAGTACTTC

J gene: TRBJ2-5
V gene: TRBV12-3/TRBV12-4
D gene: .
clone size: .
CDR3 protein: CASSTGRQETQYF
CDR3 DNA: TGTGCCAGCAGCACAGGGCGCCAAGAGACCCAGTACTTC

J gene: TRBJ2-3
V gene: TRBV19
D gene: .
clone size: .
CDR3 protein: CASSDWANSTDTQYF
CDR3 DNA: TGTGCCAGTAGTGATTGGGCAAACAGCACAGATACGCAGTATTTT

J gene: TRBJ2-5
V gene: TRBV11-2
D gene: TRBD2
clone size: .
CDR3 protein: CASSASGGIETQYF
CDR3 DNA: TGTGCCAGCAGCGCCAGCGGGGGGATCGAGACCCAGTACTTC

J gene: TRBJ1-5
V gene: TRBV6-6
D gene: TRBD1
clone size: .
CDR3 protein: CASSYGTGANQPQHF
CDR3 DNA: TGTGCCAGCAGTTACGGGACAGGTGCGAATCAGCCCCAGCATTTT

J gene: TRBJ1-1
V gene: TRBV29-1
D gene: TRBD1
clone size: .
CDR3 protein: CSVAQGAMNTEAFF
CDR3 DNA: TGCAGCGTTGCTCAGGGGGCGATGAACACTGAAGCTTTCTTT

J gene: TRBJ1-5
V gene: TRBV23-1
D gene: .
clone size: .
CDR3 protein: CASSQHAQSLPENTGRSNQPQHF
CDR3 DNA: TGCGCCAGCAGTCAACATGCCCAATCCCTCCCCGAGAACACCGGGAGAAGCAATCAGCCCCAGCATTTT

J gene: TRBJ2-1
V gene: TRBV3-1/TRBV3-2
D gene: TRBD2
clone size: .
CDR3 protein: CASSQVSSGKNEQFF
CDR3 DNA: TGTGCCAGCAGCCAAGTATCTAGCGGGAAAAATGAGCAGTTCTTC

J gene: TRBJ2-7
V gene: TRBV12-5
D gene: TRBD2
clone size: .
CDR3 protein: CASGLATLGGSTYEQYF
CDR3 DNA: TGTGCTAGTGGTTTGGCAACTTTGGGCGGGAGTACCTACGAGCAGTACTTC

J gene: TRBJ2-2
V gene: TRBV19
D gene: .
clone size: .
CDR3 protein: CASSISPSAGELFF
CDR3 DNA: TGTGCCAGTAGTATCTCCCCTAGCGCCGGGGAGCTGTTTTTT

J gene: TRBJ2-7
V gene: TRBV10-3
D gene: TRBD1
clone size: .
CDR3 protein: CAISESRQGRGEQYF
CDR3 DNA: TGTGCCATCAGTGAGTCGAGACAGGGGCGGGGAGAGCAGTACTTC

J gene: TRBJ1-6
V gene: TRBV18
D gene: .
clone size: few
CDR3 protein: CASSLQGNWVPNSPLHF
CDR3 DNA: TGTGCCAGCTCACTTCAGGGAAATTGGGTCCCAAATTCACCCCTCCACTTT

J gene: TRBJ1-1
V gene: TRBV29-1
D gene: .
clone size: .
CDR3 protein: CSASRDILNTEAFF
CDR3 DNA: TGCAGCGCATCCCGGGACATATTGAACACTGAAGCTTTCTTT

J gene: TRBJ1-2
V gene: TRBV6-6
D gene: .
clone size: many
CDR3 protein: CASSWQLQGNYGYTF
CDR3 DNA: TGTGCCAGCAGTTGGCAATTACAGGGAAACTATGGCTACACCTTC

J gene: TRBJ1-2
V gene: TRBV12-3/TRBV12-4
D gene: TRBD1
clone size: .
CDR3 protein: CASSRTGRDGYTF
CDR3 DNA: TGTGCCAGCAGTCGGACAGGGAGAGATGGCTACACCTTC

J gene: TRBJ2-7
V gene: TRBV3-1/TRBV3-2
D gene: TRBD2
clone size: .
CDR3 protein: CASSQGAGGFYEQYF
CDR3 DNA: TGTGCCAGCAGCCAAGGAGCGGGAGGTTTCTACGAGCAGTACTTC

J gene: TRBJ1-6
V gene: TRBV3-1/TRBV3-2
D gene: TRBD1
clone size: .
CDR3 protein: CASSTGTENSPLHF
CDR3 DNA: TGTGCCAGCAGCACCGGGACAGAAAATTCACCCCTCCACTTT

J gene: TRBJ1-2
V gene: TRBV6-6
D gene: .
clone size: .
CDR3 protein: CASSYAGDYGYTF
CDR3 DNA: TGTGCCAGCAGTTACGCGGGGGACTATGGCTACACCTTC

J gene: TRBJ2-5
V gene: TRBV20-1
D gene: TRBD2
clone size: .
CDR3 protein: CSASPGRETQYF
CDR3 DNA: TGCAGTGCTAGTCCCGGGAGGGAGACCCAGTACTTC

J gene: TRBJ1-1
V gene: TRBV29-1
D gene: .
clone size: .
CDR3 protein: CSAQGAQNTEAFF
CDR3 DNA: TGCAGCGCGCAAGGGGCACAGAACACTGAAGCTTTCTTT

J gene: TRBJ1-1
V gene: TRBV10-3
D gene: .
clone size: .
CDR3 protein: CAISEGLNEAFF
CDR3 DNA: TGTGCCATCAGTGAGGGTCTAAATGAAGCTTTCTTT

J gene: TRBJ2-1
V gene: TRBV11-1
D gene: .
clone size: .
CDR3 protein: CASSPPGIDEQFF
CDR3 DNA: TGTGCCAGCAGCCCCCCAGGTATTGATGAGCAGTTCTTC

J gene: TRBJ1-5
V gene: TRBV19
D gene: TRBD1
clone size: once
CDR3 protein: CASSLPGQGHPSNQPQHF
CDR3 DNA: TGTGCCAGTAGCCTTCCCGGACAGGGGCATCCTAGCAATCAGCCCCAGCATTTT

J gene: TRBJ2-7
V gene: TRBV11-3
D gene: TRBD2
clone size: .
CDR3 protein: CASSLYGAGGSYEQYF
CDR3 DNA: TGTGCCAGCAGCTTATATGGAGCGGGAGGTTCCTACGAGCAGTACTTC

J gene: TRBJ1-5
V gene: TRBV10-1
D gene: .
clone size: .
CDR3 protein: CASRGAGEGNQPQHF
CDR3 DNA: TGCGCCAGCAGGGGGGCGGGGGAGGGGAATCAGCCCCAGCATTTT

J gene: TRBJ2-1
V gene: TRBV6-1
D gene: .
clone size: many
CDR3 protein: CASSEERLGENEQFF
CDR3 DNA: TGTGCCAGCAGTGAAGAGCGACTAGGGGAGAATGAGCAGTTCTTC

J gene: TRBJ2-5
V gene: TRBV11-2
D gene: .
clone size: .
CDR3 protein: CASSFGRLGLQETQYF
CDR3 DNA: TGTGCCAGCAGCTTCGGACGACTGGGGCTCCAAGAGACCCAGTACTTC

J gene: TRBJ1-2
V gene: TRBV28
D gene: TRBD1
clone size: .
CDR3 protein: CASSPLTDRAFFYGYTF
CDR3 DNA: TGTGCCAGCAGCCCTCTTACAGACAGGGCTTTCTTCTATGGCTACACCTTC

J gene: TRBJ2-1
V gene: TRBV18
D gene: .
clone size: .
CDR3 protein: CASSRGGAQPYNEQFF
CDR3 DNA: TGTGCCAGCTCCCGAGGAGGGGCTCAACCCTACAATGAGCAGTTCTTC

J gene: TRBJ2-7
V gene: TRBV4-1
D gene: .
clone size: few
CDR3 protein: CASSQKDSHEQYF
CDR3 DNA: TGCGCCAGCAGCCAAAAAGACAGTCACGAGCAGTACTTC

J gene: TRBJ2-3
V gene: TRBV27
D gene: .
clone size: .
CDR3 protein: CASATGEVGAADTQYF
CDR3 DNA: TGTGCCAGCGCAACAGGGGAGGTAGGCGCTGCAGATACGCAGTATTTT

J gene: TRBJ2-2
V gene: TRBV5-8
D gene: TRBD1
clone size: .
CDR3 protein: CASSHNRGPGELFF
CDR3 DNA: TGTGCCAGCAGCCACAACAGGGGGCCCGGGGAGCTGTTTTTT

J gene: TRBJ2-5
V gene: TRBV19
D gene: .
clone size: .
CDR3 protein: CASSRGTLTETQYF
CDR3 DNA: TGTGCCAGTAGCCGTGGGACACTAACTGAGACCCAGTACTTC

J gene: TRBJ2-7
V gene: TRBV11-3
D gene: TRBD1
clone size: .
CDR3 protein: CASSPGTGSHYEQYF
CDR3 DNA: TGTGCCAGCAGCCCAGGGACAGGGTCTCACTACGAGCAGTACTTC

J gene: TRBJ1-2
V gene: TRBV3-1/TRBV3-2
D gene: .
clone size: .
CDR3 protein: CASGTATGYGYTF
CDR3 DNA: TGTGCCAGCGGCACCGCCACGGGCTATGGCTACACCTTC

J gene: TRBJ2-3
V gene: TRBV4-2
D gene: TRBD2
clone size: .
CDR3 protein: CASSTTSGAPTDTQYF
CDR3 DNA: TGTGCCAGCAGCACAACTAGCGGGGCCCCCACAGATACGCAGTATTTT